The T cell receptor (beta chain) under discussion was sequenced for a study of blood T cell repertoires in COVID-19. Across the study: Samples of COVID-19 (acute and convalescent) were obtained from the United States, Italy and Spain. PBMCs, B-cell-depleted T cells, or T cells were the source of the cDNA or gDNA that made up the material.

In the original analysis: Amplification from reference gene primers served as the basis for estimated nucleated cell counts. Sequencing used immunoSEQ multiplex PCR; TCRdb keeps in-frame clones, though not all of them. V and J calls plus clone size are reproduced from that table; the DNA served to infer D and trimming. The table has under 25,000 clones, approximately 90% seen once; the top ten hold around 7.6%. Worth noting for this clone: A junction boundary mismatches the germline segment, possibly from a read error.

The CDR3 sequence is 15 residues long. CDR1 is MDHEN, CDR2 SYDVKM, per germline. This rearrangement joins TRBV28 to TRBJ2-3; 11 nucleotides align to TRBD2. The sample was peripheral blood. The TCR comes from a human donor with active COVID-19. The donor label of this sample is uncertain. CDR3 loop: CASSIAGGNLDSQYF. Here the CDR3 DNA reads TGTGCCAGCAGTATAGCGGGAGGGAACCTAGATTCGCAGTATTTT.